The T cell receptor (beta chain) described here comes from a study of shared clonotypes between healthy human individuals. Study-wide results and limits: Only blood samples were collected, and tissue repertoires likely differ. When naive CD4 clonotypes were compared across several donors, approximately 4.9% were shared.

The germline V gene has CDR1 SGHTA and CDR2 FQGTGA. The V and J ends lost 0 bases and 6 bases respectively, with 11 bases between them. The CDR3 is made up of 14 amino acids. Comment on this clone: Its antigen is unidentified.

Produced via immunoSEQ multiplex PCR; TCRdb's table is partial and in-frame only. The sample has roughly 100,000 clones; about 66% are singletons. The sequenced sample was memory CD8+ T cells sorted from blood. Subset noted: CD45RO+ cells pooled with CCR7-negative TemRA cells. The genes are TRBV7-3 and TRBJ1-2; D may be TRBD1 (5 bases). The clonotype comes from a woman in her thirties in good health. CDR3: CASSLTSLGHGYTF. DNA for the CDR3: TGTGCCAGCAGCTTAACGTCCTTGGGGCATGGCTACACCTTC.